The present TCR beta chain was sequenced within a study of Ad26.COV2.S vaccination and SARS-CoV-2 variants. Study context: The authors gave Ad26.COV2.S intramuscularly, either once or twice 56 days apart.

For this clone: Its matching antigen is unknown.

Assay used: immunoSEQ multiplex PCR; TCRdb lists only in-frame clones, some missing. Found here are hundreds of thousands of clones, approximately 88% of them singletons; the top ten hold around 1.4%. As for treatment: around 19 received Ad26.COV2.S at low or high dose, single or two shots; about five received placebo; per-sample allocation not given. Samples analyzed were those drawn on day 63 after the first vaccine or placebo injection. Study-wide findings and caveats: The TCR-based breadth and depth measures might underestimate overall T cell responses.

The sample was peripheral blood, taken in a trial of Ad26.COV2.S vaccine versus placebo. The sequence derives from a person between 18 and 59 years old who received the Ad26.COV2.S COVID-19 vaccine or a placebo.

The CDR3 nucleotides are TGTGCCAGCAGCCAAGATGTGAGCGGGAGTCGCAATGAGCAGTTCTTC. It encodes CASSQDVSGSRNEQFF. The chain couples TRBV3-1 (or the pseudogene TRBV3-2) to TRBJ2-1, with TRBD2 matching over 8 bases. With 0 bases clipped from V and 6 bases from J, the junction kept 7 bases outside the gene matches. The CDR3 consists of 16 residues. The germline gives CDR1 LGHDT, CDR2 YNNKEL (reference sequence).